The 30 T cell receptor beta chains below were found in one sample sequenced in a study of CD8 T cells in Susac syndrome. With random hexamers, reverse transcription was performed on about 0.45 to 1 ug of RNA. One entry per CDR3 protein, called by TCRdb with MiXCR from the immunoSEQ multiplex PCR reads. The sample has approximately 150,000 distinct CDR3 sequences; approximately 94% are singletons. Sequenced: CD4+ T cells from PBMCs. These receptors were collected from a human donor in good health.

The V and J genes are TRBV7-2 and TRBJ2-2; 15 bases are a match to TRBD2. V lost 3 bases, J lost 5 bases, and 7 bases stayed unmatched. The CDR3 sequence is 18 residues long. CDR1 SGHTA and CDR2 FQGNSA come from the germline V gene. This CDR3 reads CASSFLGLAGGGTGELFF. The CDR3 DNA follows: TGTGCCAGCAGCTTCTTGGGACTAGCGGGAGGAGGTACCGGGGAGCTGTTTTTT.

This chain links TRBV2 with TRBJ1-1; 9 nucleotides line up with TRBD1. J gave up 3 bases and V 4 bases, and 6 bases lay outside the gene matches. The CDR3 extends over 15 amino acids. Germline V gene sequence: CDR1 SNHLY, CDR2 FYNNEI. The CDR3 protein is CASSGSGQGHTEAFF. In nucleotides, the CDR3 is TGTGCCAGCAGTGGGAGCGGACAGGGGCACACTGAAGCTTTCTTT.

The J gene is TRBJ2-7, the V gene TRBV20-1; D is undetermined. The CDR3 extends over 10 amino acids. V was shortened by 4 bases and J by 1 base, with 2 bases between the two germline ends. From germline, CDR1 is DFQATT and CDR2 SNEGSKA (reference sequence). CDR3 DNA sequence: TGCAGTGCTACGTCCTACGAGCAGTACTTC. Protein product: CSATSYEQYF.

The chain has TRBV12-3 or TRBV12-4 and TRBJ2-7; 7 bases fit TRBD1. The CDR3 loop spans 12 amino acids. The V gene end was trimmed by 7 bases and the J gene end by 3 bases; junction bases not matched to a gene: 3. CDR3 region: CASTRDSYEQYF. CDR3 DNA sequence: TGTGCCAGCACCCGGGACAGCTACGAGCAGTACTTC.

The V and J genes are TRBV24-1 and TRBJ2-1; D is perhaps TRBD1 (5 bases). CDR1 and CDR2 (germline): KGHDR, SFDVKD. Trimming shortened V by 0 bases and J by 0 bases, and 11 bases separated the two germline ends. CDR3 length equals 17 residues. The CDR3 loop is CATSDLQVGDSYNEQFF. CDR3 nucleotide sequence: TGTGCCACCAGTGATTTGCAGGTAGGGGACTCCTACAATGAGCAGTTCTTC.

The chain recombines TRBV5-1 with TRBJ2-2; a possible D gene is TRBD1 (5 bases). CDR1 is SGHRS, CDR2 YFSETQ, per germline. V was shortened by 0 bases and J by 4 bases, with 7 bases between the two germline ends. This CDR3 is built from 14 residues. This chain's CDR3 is CASSLATGTGELFF. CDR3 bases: TGCGCCAGCAGCTTGGCCACAGGCACCGGGGAGCTGTTTTTT.

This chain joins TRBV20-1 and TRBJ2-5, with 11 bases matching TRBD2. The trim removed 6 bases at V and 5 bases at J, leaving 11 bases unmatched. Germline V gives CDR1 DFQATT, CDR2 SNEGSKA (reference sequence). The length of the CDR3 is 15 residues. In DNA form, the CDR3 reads TGCAGTGCGAGATCTCTAGCGGGAGGCTGGGAGACCCAGTACTTC. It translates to CSARSLAGGWETQYF.

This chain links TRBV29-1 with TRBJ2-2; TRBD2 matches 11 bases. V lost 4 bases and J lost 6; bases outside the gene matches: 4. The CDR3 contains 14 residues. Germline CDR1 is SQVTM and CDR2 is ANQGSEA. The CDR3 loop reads CSVVVSGRAGELFF. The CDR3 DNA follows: TGCAGCGTTGTGGTTAGCGGGAGGGCCGGGGAGCTGTTTTTT.

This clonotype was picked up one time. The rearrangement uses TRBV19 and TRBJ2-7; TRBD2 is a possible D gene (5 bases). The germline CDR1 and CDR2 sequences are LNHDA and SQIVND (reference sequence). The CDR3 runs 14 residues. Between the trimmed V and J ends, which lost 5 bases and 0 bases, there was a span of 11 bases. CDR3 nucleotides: TGTGCCAGTAGTGACGGAGGAAGCTCCTACGAGCAGTACTTC. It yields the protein CASSDGGSSYEQYF. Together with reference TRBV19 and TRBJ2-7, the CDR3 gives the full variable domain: DGGITQSPKYLFRKEGQNVTLSCEQNLNHDAMYWYRQDPGQGLRLIYYSQIVNDFQKGDIAEGYSVSREKKESFPLTVTSAQKNPTAFYLCASSDGGSSYEQYFGPGTRLTVT.

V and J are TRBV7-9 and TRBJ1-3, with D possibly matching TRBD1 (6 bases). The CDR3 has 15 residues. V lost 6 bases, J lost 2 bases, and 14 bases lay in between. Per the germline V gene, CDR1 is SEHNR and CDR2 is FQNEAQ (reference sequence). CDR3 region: CASRGPGQTGNTIYF. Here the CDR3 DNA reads TGTGCCAGCAGAGGACCCGGACAGACTGGAAACACCATATATTTT.

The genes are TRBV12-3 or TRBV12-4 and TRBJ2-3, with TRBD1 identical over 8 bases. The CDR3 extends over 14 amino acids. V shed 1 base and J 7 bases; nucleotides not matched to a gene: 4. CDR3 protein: CASSLGQGTNTQYF. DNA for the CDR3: TGTGCCAGCAGTTTAGGACAGGGGACGAATACGCAGTATTTT.

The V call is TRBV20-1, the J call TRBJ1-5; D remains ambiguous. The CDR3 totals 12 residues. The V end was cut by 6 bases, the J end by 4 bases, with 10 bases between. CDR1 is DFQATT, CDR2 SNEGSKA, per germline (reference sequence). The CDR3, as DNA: TGCAGTGCCACGGGTTGGAATCAGCCCCAGCATTTT. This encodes CSATGWNQPQHF.

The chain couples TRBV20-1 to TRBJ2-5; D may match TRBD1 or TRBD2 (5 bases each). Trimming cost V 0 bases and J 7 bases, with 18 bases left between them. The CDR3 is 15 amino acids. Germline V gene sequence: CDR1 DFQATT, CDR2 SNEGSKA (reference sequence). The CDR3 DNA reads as TGCAGTGCTAGAGATCGAGAGGGGCTCCCAGTGACCCAGTACTTC. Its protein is CSARDREGLPVTQYF.

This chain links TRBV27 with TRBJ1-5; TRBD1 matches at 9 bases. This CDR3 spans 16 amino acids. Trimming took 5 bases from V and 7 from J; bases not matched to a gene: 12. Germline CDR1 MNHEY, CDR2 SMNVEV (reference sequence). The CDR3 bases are TGTGCCAGCAGTCAAACCTACAGGGGGCGAGAACAGCCCCAGCATTTT. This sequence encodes CASSQTYRGREQPQHF.

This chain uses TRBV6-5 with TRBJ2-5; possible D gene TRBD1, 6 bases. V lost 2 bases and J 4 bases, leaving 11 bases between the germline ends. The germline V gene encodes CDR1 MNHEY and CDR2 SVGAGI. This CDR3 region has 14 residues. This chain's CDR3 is CASSYGARGETQYF. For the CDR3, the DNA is TGTGCCAGCAGTTACGGAGCCAGGGGAGAGACCCAGTACTTC.

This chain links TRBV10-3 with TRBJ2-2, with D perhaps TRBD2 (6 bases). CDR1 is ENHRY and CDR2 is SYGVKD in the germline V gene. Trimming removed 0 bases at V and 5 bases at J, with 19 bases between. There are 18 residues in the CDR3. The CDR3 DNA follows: TGTGCCATCAGTGAGTCCTCGGGACTCCAGGTGGTGACCGGGGAGCTGTTTTTT. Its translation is CAISESSGLQVVTGELFF.

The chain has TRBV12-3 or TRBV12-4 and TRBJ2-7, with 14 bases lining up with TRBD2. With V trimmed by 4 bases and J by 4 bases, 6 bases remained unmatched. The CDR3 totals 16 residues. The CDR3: CASSSRTSGRQYEQYF. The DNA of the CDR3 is TGTGCCAGCAGTTCGCGGACTAGCGGGAGGCAGTACGAGCAGTACTTC.

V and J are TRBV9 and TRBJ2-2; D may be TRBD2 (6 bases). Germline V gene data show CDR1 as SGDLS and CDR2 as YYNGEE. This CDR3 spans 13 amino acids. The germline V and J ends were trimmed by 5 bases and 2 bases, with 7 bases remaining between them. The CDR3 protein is CASRGTNTGELFF. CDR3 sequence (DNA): TGTGCCAGCAGGGGGACTAACACCGGGGAGCTGTTTTTT.

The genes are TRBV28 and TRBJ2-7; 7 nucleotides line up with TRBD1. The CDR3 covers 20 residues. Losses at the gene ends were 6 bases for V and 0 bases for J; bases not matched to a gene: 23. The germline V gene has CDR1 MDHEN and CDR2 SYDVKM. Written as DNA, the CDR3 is TGTGCCAGCAGCTATCCACTTCCGGGACAGCGGATACCTAGCTCCTACGAGCAGTACTTC. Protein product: CASSYPLPGQRIPSSYEQYF.

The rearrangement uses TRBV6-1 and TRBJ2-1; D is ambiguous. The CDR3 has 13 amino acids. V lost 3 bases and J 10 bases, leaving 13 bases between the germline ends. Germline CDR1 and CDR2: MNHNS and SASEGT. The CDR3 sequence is CASSDGPNREQFF. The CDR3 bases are TGTGCCAGCAGTGATGGGCCCAACCGGGAGCAGTTCTTC.

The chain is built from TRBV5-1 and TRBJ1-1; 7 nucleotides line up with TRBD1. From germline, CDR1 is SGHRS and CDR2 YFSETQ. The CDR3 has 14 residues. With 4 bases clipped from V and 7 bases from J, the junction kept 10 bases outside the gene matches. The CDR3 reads CASSAQTGRDEAFF. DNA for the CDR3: TGCGCCAGCAGCGCCCAGACAGGGAGGGATGAAGCTTTCTTT.

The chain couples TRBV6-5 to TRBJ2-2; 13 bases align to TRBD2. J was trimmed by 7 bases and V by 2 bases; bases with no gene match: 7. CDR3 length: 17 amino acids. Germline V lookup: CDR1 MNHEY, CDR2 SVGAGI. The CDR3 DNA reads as TGTGCCAGCAGTTACCCCGGACTAGCGGGAGAGGACGGGGAGCTGTTTTTT. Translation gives CASSYPGLAGEDGELFF.

The CDR3: CASSQAIVTDRVDSGANVLTF. CDR3 DNA: TGTGCCAGCAGCCAAGCAATCGTGACCGACAGGGTGGATTCTGGGGCCAACGTCCTGACTTTC. The chain combines TRBV4-2 with TRBJ2-6; 7 bases align to TRBD1. Germline trimming cut 1 base from V and 1 base from J; bases unmatched to any gene: 16. CDR1 is LGHNA, CDR2 YNFKEQ, per germline. This CDR3 is 21 amino acids long.

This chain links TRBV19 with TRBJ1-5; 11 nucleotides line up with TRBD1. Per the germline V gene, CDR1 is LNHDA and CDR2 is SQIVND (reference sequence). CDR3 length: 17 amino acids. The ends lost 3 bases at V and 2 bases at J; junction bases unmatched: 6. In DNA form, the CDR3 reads TGTGCCAGTAGTATGAGGACAGGGGGCTCTGGCAATCAGCCCCAGCATTTT. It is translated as CASSMRTGGSGNQPQHF.

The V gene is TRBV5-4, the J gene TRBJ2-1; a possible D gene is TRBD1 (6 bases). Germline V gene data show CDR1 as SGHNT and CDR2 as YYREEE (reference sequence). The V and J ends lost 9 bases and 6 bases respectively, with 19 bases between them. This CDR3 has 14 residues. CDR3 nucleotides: TGTGCCACCAGGAGACAGGACGGCCCCAATGAGCAGTTCTTC. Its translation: CATRRQDGPNEQFF. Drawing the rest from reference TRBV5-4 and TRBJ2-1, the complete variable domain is ETGVTQSPTHLIKTRGQQVTLRCSSQSGHNTVSWYQQALGQGPQFIFQYYREEENGRGNFPPRFSGLQFPNYSSELNVNALELDDSALYLCATRRQDGPNEQFFGPGTRLTVL.

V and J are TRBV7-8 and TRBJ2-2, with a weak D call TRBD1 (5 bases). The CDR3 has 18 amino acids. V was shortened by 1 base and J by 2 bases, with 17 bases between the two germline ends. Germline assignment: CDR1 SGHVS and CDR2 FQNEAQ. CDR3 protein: CASSLGAGSWRNTGELFF. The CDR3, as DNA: TGTGCCAGCAGCTTAGGGGCAGGGTCTTGGAGAAACACCGGGGAGCTGTTTTTT.

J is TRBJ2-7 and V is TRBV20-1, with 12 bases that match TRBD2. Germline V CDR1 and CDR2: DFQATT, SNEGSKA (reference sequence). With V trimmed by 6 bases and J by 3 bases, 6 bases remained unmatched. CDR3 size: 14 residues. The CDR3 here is CSATLAGGSYEQYF. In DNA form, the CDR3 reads TGCAGTGCCACACTAGCGGGAGGCAGCTACGAGCAGTACTTC.

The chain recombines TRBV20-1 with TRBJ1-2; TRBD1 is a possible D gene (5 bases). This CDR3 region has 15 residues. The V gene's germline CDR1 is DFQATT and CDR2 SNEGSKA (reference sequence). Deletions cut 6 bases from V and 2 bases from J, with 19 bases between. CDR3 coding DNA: TGCAGTGCGAACCCACTAAGGGGCGCAAACTATGGCTACACCTTC. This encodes CSANPLRGANYGYTF.

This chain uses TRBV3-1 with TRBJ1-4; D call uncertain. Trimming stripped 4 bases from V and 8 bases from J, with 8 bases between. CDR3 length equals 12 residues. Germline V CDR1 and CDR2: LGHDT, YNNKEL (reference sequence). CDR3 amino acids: CASSPPGEKLFF. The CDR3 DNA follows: TGTGCCAGCAGCCCTCCGGGAGAAAAACTGTTTTTT.

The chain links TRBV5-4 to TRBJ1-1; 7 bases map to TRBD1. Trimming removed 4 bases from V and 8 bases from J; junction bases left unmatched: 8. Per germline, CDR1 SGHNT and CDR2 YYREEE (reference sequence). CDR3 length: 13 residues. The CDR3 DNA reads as TGTGCCAGCAGCGAAACGAGACAGGGAGAAGCTTTCTTT. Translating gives CASSETRQGEAFF.